This TCR beta chain was captured in a study of identical twins. Germline values: CDR1 MGHRA, CDR2 YSYEKL. This CDR3 is built from 12 residues. Trimming took 4 bases from V and 10 from J; bases not matched to a gene: 4. One entry per CDR3 protein, called by TCRdb with MiXCR from the 5' RACE reads. The sample includes 300,000 to 350,000 distinct CDR3 sequences, 9% to 15% of them seen just once. This clonotype occurred many times. These sequences were also reported in another study, on yellow fever vaccine responses in identical twins.

Material for sequencing was CD8+ T cells sorted from blood. The rearrangement links TRBV4-1 to TRBJ2-1; 7 bases line up with TRBD2. This TCR derives from a woman aged 18-29 years in good health. The CDR3 nucleotides read TGCGCCAGCAGCCCTGGACTAGACGAGCAGTTCTTC. As protein: CASSPGLDEQFF.